This T cell receptor (beta chain) is from a study of T cell responses to AZD1222 COVID-19 vaccine. Sequencing was performed with immunoSEQ multiplex PCR; in TCRdb, only in-frame clones are kept and a portion is missing. This table has more than 85,000 clones, roughly 87% appearing once. As regards this clone: The target antigen is unknown.

Study observations and caveats: Females outnumbered males among donors, who were mostly white British; clonal diversity was possibly underestimated.

The germline gives CDR1 SGHNT, CDR2 YYREEE (reference sequence). The V and J ends lost 4 bases and 1 base, in that order; junction bases with no gene match: 7. The CDR3 has 15 amino acids. The sequenced sample was peripheral blood, obtained on day 0 of AZD1222 vaccination. The V call is TRBV5-4, the J call TRBJ2-5; 7 nucleotides match TRBD1. This clonotype was sampled from an adult in good health. CDR3 protein: CASSNKQGFQETQYF. CDR3 coding DNA: TGTGCCAGCAGCAACAAACAGGGGTTCCAAGAGACCCAGTACTTC.